These T cell receptor beta chains were read from a single sample in a study of monozygotic twins with cystic fibrosis. The method was immunoSEQ multiplex PCR; TCRdb's version includes in-frame clones alone and lacks a portion of them. The sample has fewer than 30,000 clones, approximately 90% seen once. What was sequenced was blood. All receptors come from a girl under 10 years old with cystic fibrosis. CDR3s include the opening cysteine and the closing phenylalanine or tryptophan. D genes are given only for firm matches. Not every row has a clone size; where given, it reads once, few, many or a size class.

>TRBD1|TRBV5-1|-
CASSRPNRGPGDTQYF
>-|TRBV9|-
CASSVAGLTDTQYF
>-|TRBV5-4|-
CASSLGGTASYEQYF
>-|TRBV11-1|-
CASSLKRGPGELFF
>TRBD2|TRBV5-4|-
CASSLRLAGAYNEQFF
>-|TRBV7-2|once
CASSLRMQGSYNSPLHF
>-|TRBV12-5|-
CASGHTENTEAFF
>-|TRBV5-1|-
CASSLNRLPYGYTF
>TRBD1|TRBV29-1|-
CSVRPTGELGNTEAFF
>-|TRBV5-6|-
CASSLSGASMNTEAFF
>-|TRBV10-3|once
CAISDSWTENIQYF
>-|TRBV20-1|once
CSALEDTQYF
>TRBD1|TRBV27|-
CASSFVSGGYGYTF
>-|TRBV5-6|-
CASSLLGGVSSGNTIYF
>-|TRBV12-5|-
CASGTNYNEQFF
>-|TRBV27|-
CASRRSSYNSPLHF
>-|TRBV28|-
CASSFFSRVHEQYF
>TRBD1|TRBV11-2|-
CASSFGTGAWGGNTIYF
>-|TRBV21-1|-
CASSGQGFYEQYF
>-|TRBV10-3|-
CAISPRADTQYF
>-|TRBV2|few
CASSAQGPGNTIYF
>-|TRBV4-2|-
CASRIDRTIMNTEAFF
>-|TRBV5-6|-
CASSPTPRALNEKLFF
>-|TRBV2|few
CASREVVYGYTF
>TRBD1|TRBV5-6|once
CASSLTGGKQPQHF
>TRBD1|TRBV5-8|-
CASSYTGGRQPQHF
>TRBD1|TRBV27|once
CASSFSGGGNQPQHF
>-|TRBV9|-
CASSTGTFTGELFF
>-|TRBV6-1|once
CASRGSGELFF
>-|TRBV5-1|-
CASSLGQNHEQYF
>-|TRBV9|-
CASRGVGSEGTQYF
>-|TRBV6-6|-
CASSKQDPSITYEQYF
>-|TRBV6-6|-
CAIRASSPNIQYF
>-|TRBV6-4|-
CASSDLARVKRNYGYTF
>TRBD1|TRBV5-1|-
CASSLEGARSEKLFF
>-|TRBV5-1|-
CASSRGTQETQYF
>-|TRBV7-2|-
CASSLYQIYNSPLHF
>TRBD1|TRBV2|-
CASGETGTGYGYTF
>TRBD2|TRBV30|-
CAWARGGYEQYF
>TRBD1|TRBV5-1|once
CASSLGGTGEWNEQFF
>-|TRBV5-1|-
CASSLADRLGYGYTF